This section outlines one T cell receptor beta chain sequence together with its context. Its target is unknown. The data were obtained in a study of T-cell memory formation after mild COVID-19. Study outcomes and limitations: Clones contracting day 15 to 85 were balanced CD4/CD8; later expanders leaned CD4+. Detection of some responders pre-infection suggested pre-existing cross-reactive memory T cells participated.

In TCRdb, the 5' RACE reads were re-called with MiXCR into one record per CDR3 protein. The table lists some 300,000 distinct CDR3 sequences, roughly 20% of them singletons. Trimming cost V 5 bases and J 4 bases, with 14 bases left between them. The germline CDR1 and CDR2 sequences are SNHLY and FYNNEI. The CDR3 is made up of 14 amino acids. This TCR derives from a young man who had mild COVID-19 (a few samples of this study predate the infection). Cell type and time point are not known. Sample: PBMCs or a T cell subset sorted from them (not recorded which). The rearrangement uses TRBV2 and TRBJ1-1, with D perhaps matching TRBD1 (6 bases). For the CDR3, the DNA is TGTGCCAGCAGTTACCAGGGGATACTCACTGAAGCTTTCTTT. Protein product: CASSYQGILTEAFF.